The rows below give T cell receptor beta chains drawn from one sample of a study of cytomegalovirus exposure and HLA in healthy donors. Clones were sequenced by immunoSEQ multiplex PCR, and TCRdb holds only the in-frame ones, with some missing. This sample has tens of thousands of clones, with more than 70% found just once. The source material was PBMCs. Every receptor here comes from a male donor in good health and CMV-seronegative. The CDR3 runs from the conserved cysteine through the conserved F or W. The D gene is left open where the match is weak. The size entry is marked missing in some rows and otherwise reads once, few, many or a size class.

cdr3_aa: CASSYGGDNQPQHF
cdr3_nt: TGTGCCAGCAGTTACGGGGGGGACAATCAGCCCCAGCATTTT
clone_size: .
j_call: TRBJ1-5
v_call: TRBV6-6
d_call: .

cdr3_aa: CASSLQGAVYGYTF
cdr3_nt: TGTGCCAGCAGCCTACAGGGGGCGGTCTATGGCTACACCTTC
clone_size: .
j_call: TRBJ1-2
v_call: TRBV7-9
d_call: TRBD1

cdr3_aa: CASSDASGGGNEQFF
cdr3_nt: TGTGCCAGCAGTGACGCTAGCGGGGGGGGGAATGAGCAGTTCTTC
clone_size: .
j_call: TRBJ2-1
v_call: TRBV6-4
d_call: TRBD2

cdr3_aa: CASSEGTGSSYEQYF
cdr3_nt: TGTGCCAGCAGCGAAGGGACAGGGAGCTCCTACGAGCAGTACTTC
clone_size: .
j_call: TRBJ2-7
v_call: TRBV9
d_call: TRBD1

cdr3_aa: CASKSFSGANVLTF
cdr3_nt: TGTGCCAGCAAGAGTTTCTCTGGGGCCAACGTCCTGACTTTC
clone_size: .
j_call: TRBJ2-6
v_call: TRBV27
d_call: .

cdr3_aa: CASLGGAQRGGSYEQYF
cdr3_nt: TGCGCCAGCCTTGGGGGGGCACAGCGGGGCGGATCCTACGAGCAGTACTTC
clone_size: .
j_call: TRBJ2-7
v_call: TRBV10-2
d_call: .

cdr3_aa: CASSDILGANSPLHF
cdr3_nt: TGTGCCAGCAGTGATATTCTGGGAGCTAATTCACCCCTCCACTTT
clone_size: once
j_call: TRBJ1-6
v_call: TRBV6-1
d_call: .

cdr3_aa: CASRNRDFNSPLHF
cdr3_nt: TGTGCCAGCAGGAACCGGGATTTTAATTCACCCCTCCACTTT
clone_size: .
j_call: TRBJ1-6
v_call: TRBV7-2
d_call: .

cdr3_aa: CASSSHGLAGSTDTQYF
cdr3_nt: TGTGCCAGCAGCTCCCATGGACTAGCGGGGAGCACAGATACGCAGTATTTT
clone_size: .
j_call: TRBJ2-3
v_call: TRBV5-6
d_call: TRBD2

cdr3_aa: CAWSPMEGGRSYNEQFF
cdr3_nt: TGTGCCTGGAGTCCCATGGAGGGGGGGCGGTCCTACAATGAGCAGTTCTTC
clone_size: few
j_call: TRBJ2-1
v_call: TRBV30
d_call: .

cdr3_aa: CARSAGQTYEQYF
cdr3_nt: TGCGCCAGGTCGGCGGGACAGACCTACGAGCAGTACTTC
clone_size: .
j_call: TRBJ2-7
v_call: TRBV10-1
d_call: .

cdr3_aa: CASSLEAGGTTNEKLFF
cdr3_nt: TGCGCCAGCAGCTTGGAAGCAGGGGGGACAACTAATGAAAAACTGTTTTTT
clone_size: .
j_call: TRBJ1-4
v_call: TRBV5-1
d_call: TRBD1

cdr3_aa: CASSSGDRSYEQYF
cdr3_nt: TGTGCCAGCAGTTCGGGGGACAGATCCTACGAGCAGTACTTC
clone_size: .
j_call: TRBJ2-7
v_call: TRBV11-2
d_call: .

cdr3_aa: CAWSDGLFNEQFF
cdr3_nt: TGTGCCTGGAGCGACGGACTCTTCAATGAGCAGTTCTTC
clone_size: .
j_call: TRBJ2-1
v_call: TRBV30
d_call: .

cdr3_aa: CASSVSTGGYEQYF
cdr3_nt: TGTGCCAGCAGCGTGTCTACAGGGGGTTACGAGCAGTACTTC
clone_size: .
j_call: TRBJ2-7
v_call: TRBV7-3
d_call: TRBD1